This T cell receptor (beta chain) was found in a study of relationships among human T cell subsets. General study findings and limits: Regulatory and Th2 subsets had few clones over 100 reads, unlike CD8+ cytotoxic cells.

Semiquantitative ARM-PCR amplified T cell receptor alpha and beta CDR3 regions from mRNA. In ARM-PCR, communal superprimers followed tagged nested gene-specific primers for exponential amplification. Exonuclease cleared nested primers, then first-round products were reamplified. Via MiXCR, TCRdb re-called the multiplex PCR reads, giving one row per CDR3 protein. The repertoire holds fewer than 5,500 distinct CDR3 sequences, with approximately 70% as singletons. On this clonotype itself: Its specificity is unknown. This likely comes from a read error, as the CDR3 has no conserved phenylalanine or tryptophan at its end. The DNA is left out, because the CDR3 cannot be placed on it with certainty; the CDR3 is given as TCRdb lists it.

After negative selection with anti-CD4 multisort beads, CD8+ T cells were positively selected with anti-CD8 beads. T cell subsets were isolated with magnetic beads coated with subset-specific monoclonal antibodies. This TCR derives from a man aged 40-55 years in good health. The sequencing input was CD8+ T cells sorted from blood.

CDR3 region: CSVAPGGHNQPRHL. The chain recombines TRBV29-1 with TRBJ1-5. CDR1 and CDR2 from the germline V gene are SQVTM and ANQGSEA. Inclusive of both ends, the CDR3 amounts to 14 amino acids.